The text below deals with one TCR beta chain. The antigen remains unidentified. V was trimmed by 0 bases and J by 8 bases, leaving 13 bases between them. Looked up from germline, CDR1 is GTSNPN and CDR2 is SVGIG (reference sequence). This CDR3 has 13 amino acids. The data stem from a study of T cell responses to AZD1222 COVID-19 vaccine. Study-level information: Analysis merged second doses at about 4 or about 12 weeks. Whole-study findings and limits: Repertoires were obtained solely post-peak T cell response. Seropositive AZD1222 recipients at baseline numbered only five or six. Breadth and depth of Spike-specific TCRs rose after two AZD1222 doses.

The table came from immunoSEQ multiplex PCR; TCRdb's copy has only in-frame clones and leaves some out. The sample records about 97,000 clones, roughly 88% being singletons. The sample was peripheral blood, taken on day 0 of AZD1222 vaccination. The sequence derives from an adult in good health. The rearrangement links TRBV30 to TRBJ1-2; D gene unclear. DNA for the CDR3: TGTGCCTGGAGTGTTTCATTTCCTCTGGGCTACACCTTC. Translating gives CAWSVSFPLGYTF.